These 3 T cell receptor beta chains were all obtained from the same sample, sequenced in a study of cytomegalovirus exposure and HLA in healthy donors. PCR primers comprised 60 Vbeta and 13 Jbeta primers. The assay was immunoSEQ multiplex PCR, and TCRdb's table has in-frame clones only and misses some. The sample contains 90,000 to 150,000 clones, about three fifths of which appear only once. Sequencing was performed on PBMCs. All receptors derive from a middle-aged man in good health and CMV-seropositive.

The rearrangement joins TRBV9 to TRBJ1-6, with D unresolved. The V gene lost 0 bases and the J gene lost 5 bases, with 9 bases spanning the gap. CDR1 and CDR2 (germline): SGDLS, YYNGEE. The CDR3 is 15 residues long. This CDR3 is CASSVEPGNNSPLHF. The CDR3 DNA is TGTGCCAGCAGCGTAGAGCCCGGGAATAATTCACCCCTCCACTTT.

V and J are TRBV11-3 and TRBJ2-1; TRBD1 agrees at 8 bases. Germline V gene sequence: CDR1 SGHNT, CDR2 YENEEA. There are 14 residues in the CDR3. V was clipped by 3 bases and J by 9 bases; unmatched bases: 7. CDR3 sequence: CASSFSGGVGEQFF. CDR3 in DNA: TGTGCCAGCAGCTTTTCAGGGGGCGTAGGTGAGCAGTTCTTC.

The rearrangement joins TRBV19 to TRBJ1-5; 8 bases map to TRBD1. CDR3 size: 14 residues. The trim removed 7 bases at V and 8 bases at J, leaving 10 bases unmatched. In germline, CDR1 is LNHDA, CDR2 SQIVND (reference sequence). The CDR3 is CASTLDRGGKPQHF. The CDR3 coding sequence is TGTGCCAGTACCCTCGACAGGGGAGGAAAGCCCCAGCATTTT.